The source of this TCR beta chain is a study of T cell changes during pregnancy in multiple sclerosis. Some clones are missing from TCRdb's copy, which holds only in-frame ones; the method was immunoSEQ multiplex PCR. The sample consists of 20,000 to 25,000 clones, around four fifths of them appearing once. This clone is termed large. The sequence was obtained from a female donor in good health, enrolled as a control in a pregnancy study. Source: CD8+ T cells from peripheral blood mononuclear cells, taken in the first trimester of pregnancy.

CDR3 protein: CASSEAQGTGQPQHF. DNA for the CDR3: TGTGCCAGCAGTGAAGCCCAGGGAACGGGCCAGCCCCAGCATTTT. The chain carries TRBV9 and TRBJ1-5, with D possibly being TRBD1 (5 bases). Deletions cut 5 bases from V and 7 bases from J, with 19 bases between. CDR3 size: 15 residues. Germline V gene data show CDR1 as SGDLS and CDR2 as YYNGEE.